The 14 T cell receptor beta chains listed next were all sequenced from one sample in a study of Graves' ophthalmopathy and Graves' hyperthyroidism. The authors amplified TCR beta CDR3 regions from RNA transcripts. HTBI-primed first-round RT-PCR preceded second-round multiplex PCR. TCRdb re-derived calls from the multiplex PCR reads in MiXCR, one entry per CDR3 protein. This table has about 740,000 distinct CDR3 sequences, around 40% appearing once. The sample was peripheral blood. The source is an adult man with Graves' ophthalmopathy.

In its sample, this clonotype was seen a few times. V usage is TRBV5-6 and J usage is TRBJ2-7, with D hard to call. Germline V CDR1 and CDR2: SGHDT, YYEEEE. The CDR3 runs to 12 residues. Trimming cost V 3 bases and J 4 bases, with 8 bases left between them. The CDR3 coding sequence is TGTGCCAGCAGCTCTAACCGATACGAGCAGTACTTC. It specifies CASSSNRYEQYF.

The rearrangement uses TRBV20-1 and TRBJ1-5; 10 bases agree with TRBD1. V shed 1 base and J 3 bases; nucleotides not matched to a gene: 6. This CDR3 contains 16 residues. CDR1 and CDR2 (germline): DFQATT, SNEGSKA (reference sequence). The CDR3 reads CSARVRGQGVNQPQHF. In DNA, the CDR3 is TGCAGTGCTAGAGTAAGAGGACAGGGGGTCAATCAGCCCCAGCATTTT.

With respect to this clonotype: A clone one base away is much larger, so this may be a read error. CDR3 region: CASSSGTSGEETQYF. The CDR3 DNA follows: TGTGCCAGCAGCTCCGGGACTAGCGGGGAAGAGACCCAGTACTTC. The chain couples TRBV7-9 to TRBJ2-5; 13 bases match TRBD2. Germline V CDR1 and CDR2: SEHNR, FQNEAQ (reference sequence). The V gene end was trimmed by 4 bases and the J gene end by 3 bases; junction bases not matched to a gene: 2. This CDR3 region has 15 residues.

This clonotype showed up just once. V is TRBV25-1 and J is TRBJ2-7; D possibly uses TRBD1 or TRBD2 (5 bases each). The CDR3 is 15 amino acids. The germline gives CDR1 MGHDK, CDR2 SYGVNS. Trimming cost V 10 bases and J 2 bases, with 21 bases left between them. The CDR3 nucleotides read TGTGCCACCAGCAGTTTGGGGCAGGAGGCCTACGAGCAGTACTTC. It yields the protein CATSSLGQEAYEQYF.

V usage is TRBV7-9 and J usage is TRBJ2-2; D is uncertain. V was trimmed by 5 bases and J by 7 bases, leaving 5 bases between them. Germline V gene data show CDR1 as SEHNR and CDR2 as FQNEAQ (reference sequence). This CDR3 region has 11 residues. CDR3 bases: TGTGCCAGCAGCGCCGACGGGGAGCTGTTTTTT. This encodes CASSADGELFF. Complete variable domain (other parts from reference TRBV7-9 and TRBJ2-2): DTGVSQNPRHKITKRGQNVTFRCDPISEHNRLYWYRQTLGQGPEFLTYFQNEAQLEKSRLLSDRFSAERPKGSFSTLEIQRTEQGDSAMYLCASSADGELFFGEGSRLTVL.

The sample holds many counts of this clonotype. V is TRBV7-2 and J is TRBJ2-2, with D possibly matching TRBD1 (5 bases). Germline V gene data show CDR1 as SGHTA and CDR2 as FQGNSA. CDR3 length: 15 amino acids. V was shortened by 1 base and J by 4 bases, with 10 bases between the two germline ends. The CDR3 bases are TGTGCCAGCAGCTTAGTCCAGGGCGGCACCGGGGAGCTGTTTTTT. Translated: CASSLVQGGTGELFF.

The chain recombines TRBV7-2 with TRBJ2-7; 7 bases are shared with TRBD2. V shed 2 bases and J 9 bases; nucleotides not matched to a gene: 7. Per germline, CDR1 SGHTA and CDR2 FQGNSA. The CDR3 is 13 amino acids. This CDR3 reads CASSLKAGVGQYF. The DNA for the CDR3 is TGTGCCAGCAGCTTAAAGGCGGGGGTCGGGCAGTACTTC.

This CDR3 is CSASRQGGSSGQPQHF. DNA of the CDR3: TGCAGTGCTAGCCGGCAGGGGGGGTCATCTGGTCAGCCCCAGCATTTT. The chain combines TRBV20-1 with TRBJ1-5; 7 bases agree with TRBD1. With V trimmed by 3 bases and J by 6 bases, 14 bases remained unmatched. Per the germline V gene, CDR1 is DFQATT and CDR2 is SNEGSKA (reference sequence). CDR3 length: 16 residues.

In its sample, this clonotype was seen once. The V gene is TRBV25-1, the J gene TRBJ2-2; 15 nucleotides agree with TRBD2. CDR3 length: 17 amino acids. Trimming at V came to 4 bases and at J to 2 bases, leaving 2 bases not matched to a gene. Germline values: CDR1 MGHDK, CDR2 SYGVNS. DNA of the CDR3: TGTGCCAGCAGTGGGGGACTAGCGGGGGGCAACACCGGGGAGCTGTTTTTT. It is translated as CASSGGLAGGNTGELFF.

There are many counts of this clonotype. The chain has TRBV12-3 or TRBV12-4 and TRBJ2-7; 7 bases map to TRBD1. V shed 6 bases and J 0 bases; nucleotides not matched to a gene: 5. The CDR3 is made up of 14 amino acids. CDR3 region: CASSFGTASYEQYF. The CDR3 nucleotides read TGTGCCAGCAGCTTCGGGACAGCCTCCTACGAGCAGTACTTC.

The chain carries TRBV5-1 and TRBJ2-7, with 10 bases aligning to TRBD1. The J segment lost 5 bases and the V segment lost 5 bases, leaving 4 bases of the junction unmatched. The germline CDR1 and CDR2 sequences are SGHRS and YFSETQ. This CDR3 is built from 13 residues. The CDR3 nucleotides are TGCGCCAGCAGACCCGGGACAGGGGACGAGCAGTACTTC. As protein: CASRPGTGDEQYF.

Many counts were recorded for this clonotype. The rearrangement uses TRBV7-2 and TRBJ2-7, with 13 bases identical to TRBD2. V was pared by 1 base and J by 5 bases, with 5 bases of the junction left unmatched. The CDR3 has 16 residues. Germline V gene lookup returns CDR1 SGHTA and CDR2 FQGNSA. The CDR3: CASSLGTSGSGHEQYF. The CDR3 DNA follows: TGTGCCAGCAGCTTAGGGACTAGCGGGAGTGGCCACGAGCAGTACTTC.

In this sample, this clonotype turned up many times. As DNA, the CDR3 is TGTGCCAGCAGCCAAGTCAACTACGAGCAGTACTTC. This sequence encodes CASSQVNYEQYF. The chain carries TRBV3-1 and TRBJ2-7, with D unresolved. Germline V gene lookup returns CDR1 LGHDT and CDR2 YNNKEL (reference sequence). V was trimmed by 1 base and J by 3 bases, leaving 4 bases between them. The CDR3 runs 12 residues.

This clonotype was detected ten times or more. This rearrangement joins TRBV2 to TRBJ1-5; D is undetermined. The CDR3 totals 14 residues. CDR1 is SNHLY, CDR2 FYNNEI, per germline. Trimming left V 7 bases short and J 2 bases short, with 12 bases between. This CDR3 is CASMYGLGNQPQHF. The CDR3 DNA reads TGTGCCAGCATGTATGGGTTGGGCAATCAGCCCCAGCATTTT. The variable domain in full, completed from reference TRBV2 and TRBJ1-5, reads EPEVTQTPSHQVTQMGQEVILRCVPISNHLYFYWYRQILGQKVEFLVSFYNNEISEKSEIFDDQFSVERPDGSNFTLKIRSTKLEDSAMYFCASMYGLGNQPQHFGDGTRLSIL.